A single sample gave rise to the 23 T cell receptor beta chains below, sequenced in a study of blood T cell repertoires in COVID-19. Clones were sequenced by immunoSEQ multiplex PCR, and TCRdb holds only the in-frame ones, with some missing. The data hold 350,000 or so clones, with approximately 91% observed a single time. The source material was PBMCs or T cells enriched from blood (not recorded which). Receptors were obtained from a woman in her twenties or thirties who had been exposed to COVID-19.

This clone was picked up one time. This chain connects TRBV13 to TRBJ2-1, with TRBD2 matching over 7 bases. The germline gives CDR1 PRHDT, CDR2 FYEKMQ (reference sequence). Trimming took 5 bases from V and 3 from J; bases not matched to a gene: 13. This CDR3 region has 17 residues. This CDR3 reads CASSPRGRVSGYNEQFF. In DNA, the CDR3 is TGTGCCAGCAGCCCCCGGGGGAGGGTTTCGGGCTACAATGAGCAGTTCTTC. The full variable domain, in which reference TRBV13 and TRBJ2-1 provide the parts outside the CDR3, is AAGVIQSPRHLIKEKRETATLKCYPIPRHDTVYWYQQGPGQDPQFLISFYEKMQSDKGSIPDRFSAQQFSDYHSELNMSSLELGDSALYFCASSPRGRVSGYNEQFFGPGTRLTVL.

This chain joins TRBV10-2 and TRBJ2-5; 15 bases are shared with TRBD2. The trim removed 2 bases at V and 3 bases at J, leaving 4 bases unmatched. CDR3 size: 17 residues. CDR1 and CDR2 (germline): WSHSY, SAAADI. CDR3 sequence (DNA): TGCGCCAGCAGTGAGAGGGGACTAGCGGGAGGTAAAGAGACCCAGTACTTC. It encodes CASSERGLAGGKETQYF.

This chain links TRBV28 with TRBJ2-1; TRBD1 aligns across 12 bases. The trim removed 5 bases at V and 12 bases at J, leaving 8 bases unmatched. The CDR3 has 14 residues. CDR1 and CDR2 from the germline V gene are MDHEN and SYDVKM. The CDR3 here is CASSPGTGGERQFF. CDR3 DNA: TGTGCCAGCAGTCCAGGGACAGGGGGCGAACGGCAGTTCTTC.

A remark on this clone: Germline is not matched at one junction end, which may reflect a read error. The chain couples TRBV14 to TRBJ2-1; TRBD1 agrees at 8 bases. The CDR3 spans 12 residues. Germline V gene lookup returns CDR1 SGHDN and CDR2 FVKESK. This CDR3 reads CASSWTGLEPFF. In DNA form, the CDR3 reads TGTGCCAGCAGCTGGACAGGGCTCGAGCCGTTCTTC. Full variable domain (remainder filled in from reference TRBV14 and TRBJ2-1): EAGVTQFPSHSVIEKGQTVTLRCDPISGHDNLYWYRRVMGKEIKFLLHFVKESKQDESGMPNNRFLAERTGGTYSTLKVQPAELEDSGVYFCASSWTGLEPFFGPGTRLTVL.

The CDR3 region is CASKTPGGETQYF. CDR3 sequence (DNA): TGTGCCAGCAAGACTCCCGGCGGGGAGACCCAGTACTTC. The rearrangement links TRBV11-3 to TRBJ2-5, with D possibly being TRBD2 (5 bases). This CDR3 comprises 13 residues. Trimming cost V 7 bases and J 5 bases, with 14 bases left between them. The germline gives CDR1 SGHNT, CDR2 YENEEA.

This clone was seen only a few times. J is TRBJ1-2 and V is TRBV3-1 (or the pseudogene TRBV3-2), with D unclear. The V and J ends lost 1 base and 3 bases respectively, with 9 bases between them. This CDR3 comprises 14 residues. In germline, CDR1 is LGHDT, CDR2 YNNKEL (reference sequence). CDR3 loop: CASSQAGRDYGYTF. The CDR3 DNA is TGTGCCAGCAGCCAAGCGGGGAGAGACTATGGCTACACCTTC.

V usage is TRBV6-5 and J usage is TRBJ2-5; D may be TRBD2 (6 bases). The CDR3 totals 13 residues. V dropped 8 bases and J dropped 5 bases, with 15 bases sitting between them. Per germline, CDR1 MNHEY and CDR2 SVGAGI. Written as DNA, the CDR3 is TGTGCCAGCGAACAACCGGGGGTGGAGACCCAGTACTTC. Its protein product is CASEQPGVETQYF.

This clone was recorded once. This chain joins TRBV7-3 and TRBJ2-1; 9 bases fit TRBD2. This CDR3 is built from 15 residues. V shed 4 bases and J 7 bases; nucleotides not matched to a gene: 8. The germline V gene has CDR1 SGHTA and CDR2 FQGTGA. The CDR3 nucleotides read TGTGCCAGCAGCTCAGTCGGCACTAGCGGGAATGAGCAGTTCTTC. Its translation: CASSSVGTSGNEQFF.

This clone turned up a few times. The CDR3 protein is CASSGEYTDTQYF. CDR3 in DNA: TGTGCCAGCAGTGGAGAATACACAGATACGCAGTATTTT. The chain combines TRBV12-3 or TRBV12-4 with TRBJ2-3; D is undetermined. V lost 5 bases and J 2 bases, leaving 8 bases between the germline ends. The CDR3 totals 13 residues.

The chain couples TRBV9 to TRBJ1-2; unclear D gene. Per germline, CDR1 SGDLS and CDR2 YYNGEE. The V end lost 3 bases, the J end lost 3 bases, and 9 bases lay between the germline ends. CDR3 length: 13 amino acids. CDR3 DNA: TGTGCCAGCAGCGCCAGCGGGGACTATGGCTACACCTTC. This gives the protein CASSASGDYGYTF.

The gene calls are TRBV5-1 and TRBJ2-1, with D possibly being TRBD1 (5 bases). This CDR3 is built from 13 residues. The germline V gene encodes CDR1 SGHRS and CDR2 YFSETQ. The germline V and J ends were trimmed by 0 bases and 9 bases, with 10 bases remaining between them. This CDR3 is CASSLERGSEQFF. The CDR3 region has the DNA TGCGCCAGCAGCTTGGAAAGGGGTAGTGAGCAGTTCTTC.

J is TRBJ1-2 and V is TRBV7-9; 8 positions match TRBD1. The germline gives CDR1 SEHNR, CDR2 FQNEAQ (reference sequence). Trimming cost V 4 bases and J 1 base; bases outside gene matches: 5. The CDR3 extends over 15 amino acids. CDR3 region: CASSSRQGHNYGYTF. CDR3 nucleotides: TGTGCCAGCAGCTCCCGACAGGGGCATAACTATGGCTACACCTTC.

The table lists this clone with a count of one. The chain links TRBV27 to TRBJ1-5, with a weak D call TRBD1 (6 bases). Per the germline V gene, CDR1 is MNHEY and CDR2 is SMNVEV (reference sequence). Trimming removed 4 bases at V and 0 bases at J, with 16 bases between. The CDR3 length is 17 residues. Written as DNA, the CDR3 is TGTGCCAGCAGTTCAAAGACAGGAGTGGATAGCAATCAGCCCCAGCATTTT. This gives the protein CASSSKTGVDSNQPQHF.

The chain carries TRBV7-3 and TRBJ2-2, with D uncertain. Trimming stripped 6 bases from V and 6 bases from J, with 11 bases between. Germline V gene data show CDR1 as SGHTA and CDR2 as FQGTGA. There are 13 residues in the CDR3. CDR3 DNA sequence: TGTGCCAGCAGAACGCTAGAATCCGGGGAGCTGTTTTTT. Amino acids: CASRTLESGELFF.

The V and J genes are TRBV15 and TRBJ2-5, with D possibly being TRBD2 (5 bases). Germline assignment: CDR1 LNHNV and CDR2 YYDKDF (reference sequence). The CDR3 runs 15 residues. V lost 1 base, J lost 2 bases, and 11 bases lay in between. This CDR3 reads CATSRGAGVQETQYF. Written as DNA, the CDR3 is TGTGCCACCAGCAGAGGGGCGGGCGTACAAGAGACCCAGTACTTC.

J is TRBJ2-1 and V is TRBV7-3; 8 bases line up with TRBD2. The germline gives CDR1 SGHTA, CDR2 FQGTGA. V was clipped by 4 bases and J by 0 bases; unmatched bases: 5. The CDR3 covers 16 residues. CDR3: CASSSLAVSSYNEQFF. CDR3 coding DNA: TGTGCCAGCAGCTCACTAGCGGTTAGCTCCTACAATGAGCAGTTCTTC.

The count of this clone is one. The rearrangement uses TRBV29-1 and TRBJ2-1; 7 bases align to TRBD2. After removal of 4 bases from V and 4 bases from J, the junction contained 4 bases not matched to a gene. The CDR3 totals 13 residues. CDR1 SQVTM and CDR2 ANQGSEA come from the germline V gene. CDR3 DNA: TGCAGCGTTGCCGGGACTACTTACAATGAGCAGTTCTTC. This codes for CSVAGTTYNEQFF.

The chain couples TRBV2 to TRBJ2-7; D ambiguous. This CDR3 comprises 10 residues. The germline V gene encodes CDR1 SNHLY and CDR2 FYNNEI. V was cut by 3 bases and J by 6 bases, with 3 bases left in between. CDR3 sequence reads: CASSDSEQYF. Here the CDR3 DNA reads TGTGCCAGCAGTGACAGCGAGCAGTACTTC.

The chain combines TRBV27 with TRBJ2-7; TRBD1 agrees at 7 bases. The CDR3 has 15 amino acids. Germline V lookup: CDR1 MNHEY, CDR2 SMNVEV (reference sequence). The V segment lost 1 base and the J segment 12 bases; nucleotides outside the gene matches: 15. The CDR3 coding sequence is TGTGCCAGCAGTTTATTTCAACCAGTTGGGGACAGAGTGTACTTC. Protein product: CASSLFQPVGDRVYF.

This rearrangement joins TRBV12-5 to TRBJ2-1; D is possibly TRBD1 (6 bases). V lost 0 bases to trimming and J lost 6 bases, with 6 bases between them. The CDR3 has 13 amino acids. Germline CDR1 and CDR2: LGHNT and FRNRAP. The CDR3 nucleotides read TGTGCTAGTGGTTTGGTAGGGGGCAATGAGCAGTTCTTC. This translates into CASGLVGGNEQFF.

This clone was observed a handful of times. CDR3 in amino acids: CASSYTSYTDTQYF. CDR3 nucleotide sequence: TGTGCCAGCAGTTACACCTCCTACACAGATACGCAGTATTTT. The V gene is TRBV6-5, the J gene TRBJ2-3, with D unclear. The germline V and J ends were trimmed by 2 bases and 2 bases, with 8 bases remaining between them. The CDR3 sequence is 14 residues long. Germline V gives CDR1 MNHEY, CDR2 SVGAGI.

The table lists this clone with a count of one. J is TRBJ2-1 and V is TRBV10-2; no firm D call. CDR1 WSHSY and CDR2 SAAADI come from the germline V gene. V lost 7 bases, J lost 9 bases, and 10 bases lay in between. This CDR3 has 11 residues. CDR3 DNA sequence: TGCGCCAGCACCGATGGCGGTGAGCAGTTCTTC. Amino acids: CASTDGGEQFF.

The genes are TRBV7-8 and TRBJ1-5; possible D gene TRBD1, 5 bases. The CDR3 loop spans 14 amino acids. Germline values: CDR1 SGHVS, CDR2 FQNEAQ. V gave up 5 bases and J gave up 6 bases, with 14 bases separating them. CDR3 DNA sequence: TGTGCCAGCAGCCCCCGCCTTGACAGTCAGCCCCAGCATTTT. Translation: CASSPRLDSQPQHF.